This T cell receptor beta chain derives from a study of blood T cells in healthy people across ages. Germline V CDR1 and CDR2: DFQATT, SNEGSKA (reference sequence). The CDR3 spans 15 residues. In regard to this clonotype: The junction departs from the called germline gene at one end, perhaps through a read error.

The use of a sample-barcoded 5' primer and a J-beta primer mix characterized a second PCR of roughly 7 to 11 cycles. Using its own MiXCR run on the 5' RACE reads, TCRdb lists one record per CDR3 protein. Of about 930,000 distinct CDR3 sequences listed, 25% to 35% are singletons. The sample was also linked to a second study, of T cells of mothers and their children.

The sample consisted of blood. This receptor was obtained from a woman aged 40 to 49 in good health. The genes are TRBV20-1 and TRBJ1-6, with D possibly TRBD1 on 5 matching bases. Here the CDR3 reads CSAGPSQGYNSPPHF. CDR3 sequence (DNA): TGCAGTGCTGGACCTTCGCAGGGCTATAATTCACCCCCCCACTTT.